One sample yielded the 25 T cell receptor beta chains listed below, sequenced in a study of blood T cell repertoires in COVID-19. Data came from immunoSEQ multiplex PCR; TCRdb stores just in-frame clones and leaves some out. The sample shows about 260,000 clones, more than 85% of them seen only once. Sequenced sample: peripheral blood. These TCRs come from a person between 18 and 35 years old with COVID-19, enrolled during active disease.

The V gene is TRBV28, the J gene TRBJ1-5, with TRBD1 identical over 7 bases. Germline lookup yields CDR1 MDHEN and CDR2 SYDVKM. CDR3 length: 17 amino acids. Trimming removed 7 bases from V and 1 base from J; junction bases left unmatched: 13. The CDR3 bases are TGTGCCAGCACCATGTTACCCCAGGGGGGAAGCAATCAGCCCCAGCATTTT. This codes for CASTMLPQGGSNQPQHF.

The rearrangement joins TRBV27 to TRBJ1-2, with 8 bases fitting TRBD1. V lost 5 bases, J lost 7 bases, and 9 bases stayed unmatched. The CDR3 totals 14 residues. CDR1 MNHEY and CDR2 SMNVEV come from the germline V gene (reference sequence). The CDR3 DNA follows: TGTGCCAGCAGTGCACAGGGGGTTCGGGGTGGCTACACCTTC. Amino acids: CASSAQGVRGGYTF.

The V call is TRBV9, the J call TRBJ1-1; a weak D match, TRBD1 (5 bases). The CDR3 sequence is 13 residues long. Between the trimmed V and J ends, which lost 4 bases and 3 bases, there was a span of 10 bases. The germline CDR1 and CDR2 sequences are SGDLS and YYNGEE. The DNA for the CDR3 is TGTGCCAGCAGCCGTGGGGCTTACACTGAAGCTTTCTTT. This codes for CASSRGAYTEAFF.

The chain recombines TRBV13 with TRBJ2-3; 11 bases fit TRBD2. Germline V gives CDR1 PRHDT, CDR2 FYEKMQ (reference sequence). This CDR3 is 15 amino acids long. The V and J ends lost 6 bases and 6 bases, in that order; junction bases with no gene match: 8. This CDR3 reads CASRPRTSGLDTQYF. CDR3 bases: TGTGCCAGCAGGCCTCGGACTAGCGGGCTGGATACGCAGTATTTT.

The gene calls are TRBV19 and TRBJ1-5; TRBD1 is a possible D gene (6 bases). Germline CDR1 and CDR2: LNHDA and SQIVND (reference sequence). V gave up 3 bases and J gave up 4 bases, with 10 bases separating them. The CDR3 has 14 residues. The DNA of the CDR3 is TGTGCCAGTAGTATGGGGGCAGGAAATCAGCCCCAGCATTTT. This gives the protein CASSMGAGNQPQHF.

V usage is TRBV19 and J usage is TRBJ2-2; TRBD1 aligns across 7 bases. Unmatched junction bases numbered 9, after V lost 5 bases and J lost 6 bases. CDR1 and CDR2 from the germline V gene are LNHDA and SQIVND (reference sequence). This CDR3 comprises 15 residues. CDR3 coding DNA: TGTGCCAGTAGTCCCCAGGACAGGCTCGCCGGGGAGCTGTTTTTT. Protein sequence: CASSPQDRLAGELFF.

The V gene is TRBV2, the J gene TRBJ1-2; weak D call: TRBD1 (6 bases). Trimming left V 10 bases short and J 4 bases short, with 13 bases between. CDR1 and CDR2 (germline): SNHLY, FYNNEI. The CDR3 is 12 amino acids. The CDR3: CATDGQIYGYTF. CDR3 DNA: TGTGCCACCGACGGACAGATCTATGGCTACACCTTC.

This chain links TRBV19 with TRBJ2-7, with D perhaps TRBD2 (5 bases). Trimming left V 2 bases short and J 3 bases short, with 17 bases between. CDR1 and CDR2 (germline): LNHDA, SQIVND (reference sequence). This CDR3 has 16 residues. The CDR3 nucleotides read TGTGCCAGTAGTATAAACGGTCGTAGAGGGAGCTACGAGCAGTACTTC. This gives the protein CASSINGRRGSYEQYF.

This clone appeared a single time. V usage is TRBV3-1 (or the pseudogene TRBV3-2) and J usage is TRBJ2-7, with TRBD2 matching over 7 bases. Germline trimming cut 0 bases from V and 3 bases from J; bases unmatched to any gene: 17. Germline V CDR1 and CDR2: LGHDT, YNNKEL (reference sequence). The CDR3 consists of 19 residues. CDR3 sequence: CASSQDRTRELPDNYEQYF. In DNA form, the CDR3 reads TGTGCCAGCAGCCAAGATCGCACGCGGGAGTTACCGGATAACTACGAGCAGTACTTC.

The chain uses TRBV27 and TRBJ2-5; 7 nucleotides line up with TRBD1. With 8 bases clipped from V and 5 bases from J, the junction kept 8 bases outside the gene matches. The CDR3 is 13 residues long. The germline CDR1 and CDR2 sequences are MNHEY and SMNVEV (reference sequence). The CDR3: CASGRGFGETQYF. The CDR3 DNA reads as TGTGCCAGCGGCAGGGGGTTCGGGGAGACCCAGTACTTC.

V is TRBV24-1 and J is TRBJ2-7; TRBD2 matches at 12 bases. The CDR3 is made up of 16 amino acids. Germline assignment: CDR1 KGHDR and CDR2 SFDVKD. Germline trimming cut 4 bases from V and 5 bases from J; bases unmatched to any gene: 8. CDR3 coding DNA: TGTGCCACCAGTGACTCGGGACTAGCGGGCGTCAACGAGCAGTACTTC. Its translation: CATSDSGLAGVNEQYF.

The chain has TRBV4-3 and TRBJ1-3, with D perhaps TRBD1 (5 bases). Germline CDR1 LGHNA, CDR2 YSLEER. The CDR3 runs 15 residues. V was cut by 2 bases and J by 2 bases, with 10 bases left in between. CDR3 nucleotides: TGCGCCAGCAGCCAATCAGGGATGCCTGGAAACACCATATATTTT. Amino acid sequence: CASSQSGMPGNTIYF.

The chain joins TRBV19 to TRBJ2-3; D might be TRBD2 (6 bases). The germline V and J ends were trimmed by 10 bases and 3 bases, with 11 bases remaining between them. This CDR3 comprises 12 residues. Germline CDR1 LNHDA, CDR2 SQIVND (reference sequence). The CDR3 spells CATAAGTDTQYF. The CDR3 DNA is TGTGCCACGGCGGCGGGGACAGATACGCAGTATTTT.

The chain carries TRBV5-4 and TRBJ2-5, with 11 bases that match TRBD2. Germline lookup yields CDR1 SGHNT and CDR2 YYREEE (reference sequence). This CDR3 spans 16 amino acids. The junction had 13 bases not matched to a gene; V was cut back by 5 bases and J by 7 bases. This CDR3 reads CASSPDLAGGGLTQYF. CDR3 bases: TGTGCCAGCAGTCCCGATCTAGCGGGGGGCGGGTTGACCCAGTACTTC.

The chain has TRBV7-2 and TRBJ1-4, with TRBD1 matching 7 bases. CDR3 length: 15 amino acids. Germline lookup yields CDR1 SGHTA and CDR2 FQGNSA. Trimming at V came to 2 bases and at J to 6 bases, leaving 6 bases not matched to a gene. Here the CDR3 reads CASSLKRDSYEKLFF. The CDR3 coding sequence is TGTGCCAGCAGCTTAAAACGGGACAGTTATGAAAAACTGTTTTTT.

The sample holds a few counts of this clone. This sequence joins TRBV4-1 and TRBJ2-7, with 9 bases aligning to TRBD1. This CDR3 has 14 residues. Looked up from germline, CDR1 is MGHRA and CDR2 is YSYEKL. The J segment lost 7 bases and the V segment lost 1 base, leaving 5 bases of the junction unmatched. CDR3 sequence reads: CASSQGTGAVEQYF. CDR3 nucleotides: TGCGCCAGCAGCCAAGGGACAGGGGCTGTGGAGCAGTACTTC.

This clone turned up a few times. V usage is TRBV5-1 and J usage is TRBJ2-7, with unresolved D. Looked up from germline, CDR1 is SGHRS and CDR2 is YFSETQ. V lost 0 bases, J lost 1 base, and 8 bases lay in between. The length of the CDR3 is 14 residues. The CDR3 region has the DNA TGCGCCAGCAGCTTGGAGGCGGCGTCCTACGAGCAGTACTTC. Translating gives CASSLEAASYEQYF. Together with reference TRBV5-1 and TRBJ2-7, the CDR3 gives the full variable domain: KAGVTQTPRYLIKTRGQQVTLSCSPISGHRSVSWYQQTPGQGLQFLFEYFSETQRNKGNFPGRFSGRQFSNSRSEMNVSTLELGDSALYLCASSLEAASYEQYFGPGTRLTVT.

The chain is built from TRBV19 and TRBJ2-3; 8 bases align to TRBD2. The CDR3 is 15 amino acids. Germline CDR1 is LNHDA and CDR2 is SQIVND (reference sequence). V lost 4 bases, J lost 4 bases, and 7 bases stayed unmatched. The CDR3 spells CASSTSGSTSDTQYF. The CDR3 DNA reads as TGTGCCAGTAGTACCAGCGGGAGTACATCAGATACGCAGTATTTT.

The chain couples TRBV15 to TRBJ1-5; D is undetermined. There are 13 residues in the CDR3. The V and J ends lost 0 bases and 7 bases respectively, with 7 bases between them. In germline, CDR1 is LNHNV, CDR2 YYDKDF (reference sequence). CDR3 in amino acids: CATSRDERQPQHF. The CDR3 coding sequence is TGTGCCACCAGCAGAGATGAGAGGCAGCCCCAGCATTTT.

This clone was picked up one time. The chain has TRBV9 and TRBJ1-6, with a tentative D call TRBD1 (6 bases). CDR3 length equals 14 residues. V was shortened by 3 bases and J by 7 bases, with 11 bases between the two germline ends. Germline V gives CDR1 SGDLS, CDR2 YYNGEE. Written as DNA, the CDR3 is TGTGCCAGCAGCGGCAGGGGAGACAATTCACCCCTCCACTTT. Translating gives CASSGRGDNSPLHF.

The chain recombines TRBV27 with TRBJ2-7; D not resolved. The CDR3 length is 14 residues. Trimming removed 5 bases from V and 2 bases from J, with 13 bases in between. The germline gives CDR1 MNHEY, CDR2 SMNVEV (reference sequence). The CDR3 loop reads CASSPGTRTYEQYF. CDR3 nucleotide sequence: TGTGCCAGCAGTCCCGGAACGAGGACCTACGAGCAGTACTTC.

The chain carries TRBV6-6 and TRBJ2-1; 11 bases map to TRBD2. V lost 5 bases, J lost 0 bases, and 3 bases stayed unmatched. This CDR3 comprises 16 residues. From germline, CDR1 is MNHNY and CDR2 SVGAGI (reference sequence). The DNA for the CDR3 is TGTGCCAGCAGTCCTGGACTAGCGGGCTCCTACAATGAGCAGTTCTTC. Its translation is CASSPGLAGSYNEQFF.

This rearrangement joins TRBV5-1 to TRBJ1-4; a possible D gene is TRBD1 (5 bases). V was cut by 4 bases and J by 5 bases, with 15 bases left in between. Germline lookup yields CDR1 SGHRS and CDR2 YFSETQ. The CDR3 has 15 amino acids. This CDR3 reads CASSPPGGRNEKLFF. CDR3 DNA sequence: TGCGCCAGCAGCCCCCCCGGGGGGAGGAATGAAAAACTGTTTTTT.

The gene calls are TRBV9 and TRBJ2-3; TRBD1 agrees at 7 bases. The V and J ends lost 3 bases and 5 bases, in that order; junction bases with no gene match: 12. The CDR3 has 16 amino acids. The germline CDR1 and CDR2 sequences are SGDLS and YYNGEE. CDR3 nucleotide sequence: TGTGCCAGCAGCGCGACCGGGACAGTCCTCAAAGATACGCAGTATTTT. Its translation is CASSATGTVLKDTQYF.

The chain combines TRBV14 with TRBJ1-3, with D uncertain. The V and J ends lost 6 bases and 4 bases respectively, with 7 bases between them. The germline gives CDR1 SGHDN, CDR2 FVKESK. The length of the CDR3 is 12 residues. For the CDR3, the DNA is TGTGCCAGCAGGAAGAGAGGAAACACCATATATTTT. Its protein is CASRKRGNTIYF.